The rows below give T cell receptor beta chains drawn from one sample of a study of blood T cell repertoires in COVID-19. TCRdb keeps only in-frame clones here, not all; method: immunoSEQ multiplex PCR. Seen here are almost 400,000 clones, over 75% observed once, and the top ten hold 2% to 2.5%. Sequenced input: peripheral blood. Every receptor here comes from a woman aged 55-70 years with COVID-19, enrolled during active disease. Both conserved end residues are part of each CDR3.

j_call	v_call	cdr3_aa
TRBJ2-6	TRBV4-2	CASSQGFRTGSSGANVLTF
TRBJ2-7	TRBV27	CASTKETGSMLYEQYF
TRBJ1-5	TRBV11-2	CASSLGVGGVNNQPQHF
TRBJ1-5	TRBV18	CASSPSTGAAQPQHF
TRBJ2-7	TRBV4-2	CASSQTSAGENEQYF
TRBJ2-3	TRBV5-5	CASRPTHSTDTQYF
TRBJ2-4	TRBV6-5	CASSSQAPPGNIQYF
TRBJ1-6	TRBV3-1/TRBV3-2	CASSQGDSNNSPLHF
TRBJ1-5	TRBV21-1	CASRKRTRYSNQPQHF
TRBJ1-1	TRBV11-2	CASSLETGTGGAKEAFF
TRBJ1-1	TRBV5-8	CASSLTGANTEAFF
TRBJ1-4	TRBV14	CASRRTGRTNEKLFF
TRBJ2-3	TRBV27	CASNKGTSDTQYF
TRBJ2-3	TRBV5-1	CASGTGASTDTQYF
TRBJ1-2	TRBV2	CASSVGTGAYGYTF
TRBJ2-5	TRBV7-9	CASSLEHNQETQYF
TRBJ1-6	TRBV5-1	CASSLEGTENSPLHF
TRBJ2-7	TRBV15	CAVRPAGGLYEQYF
TRBJ1-2	TRBV5-1	CASSWTGDYGYTF
TRBJ2-1	TRBV7-3	CASSLLDGLAGAGEQFF